The T cell receptor beta chain under discussion was sequenced for a study of T cell responses to AZD1222 COVID-19 vaccine. Whole-study findings and limits: Spike-specific TCR breadth rose after two AZD1222 doses, and depth rose as well. Mostly white British, mostly female donors; authors suggested clonal diversity may be underestimated.

The V gene end was trimmed by 4 bases and the J gene end by 2 bases; junction bases not matched to a gene: 6. Germline V gene data show CDR1 as LNHDA and CDR2 as SQIVND (reference sequence). CDR3 length: 15 residues. Of note for this clone: Its antigen is not known.

Method: immunoSEQ multiplex PCR; TCRdb's copy keeps in-frame clones and lacks some. Counted here are 100,000 to 120,000 clones, 85% to 90% occurring once; the ten biggest clones make up roughly 9.2%. The receptor was isolated from an adult in good health. V and J are TRBV19 and TRBJ2-3, with 7 positions matching TRBD2. This sample comprised peripheral blood, obtained on day 0 of AZD1222 vaccination. CDR3 protein: CASSTLADLTDTQYF. The CDR3 DNA reads TGTGCCAGTAGTACCCTAGCGGACCTCACAGATACGCAGTATTTT.